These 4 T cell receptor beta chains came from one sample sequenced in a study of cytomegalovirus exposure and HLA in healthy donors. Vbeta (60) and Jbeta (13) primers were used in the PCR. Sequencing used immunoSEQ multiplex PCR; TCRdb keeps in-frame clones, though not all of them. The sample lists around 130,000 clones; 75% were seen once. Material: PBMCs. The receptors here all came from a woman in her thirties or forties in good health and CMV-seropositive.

CDR3 nucleotide sequence: TGCGCCAGCAGCTTGGACCCAATAGATACAGGCAATCAGCCCCAGCATTTT. The encoded protein is CASSLDPIDTGNQPQHF. The gene calls are TRBV5-1 and TRBJ1-5, with D unresolved. CDR1 is SGHRS, CDR2 YFSETQ, per germline. Trimming took off 0 bases at V and 2 bases at J, with 15 bases between the two ends. The CDR3 extends over 17 amino acids.

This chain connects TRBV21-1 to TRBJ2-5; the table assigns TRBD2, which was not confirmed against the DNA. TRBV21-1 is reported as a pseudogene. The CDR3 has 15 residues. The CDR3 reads CASSKGASGQETQYF. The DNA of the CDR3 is TGTGCCAGCAGCAAAGGCGCTAGCGGACAAGAGACCCAGTACTTC.

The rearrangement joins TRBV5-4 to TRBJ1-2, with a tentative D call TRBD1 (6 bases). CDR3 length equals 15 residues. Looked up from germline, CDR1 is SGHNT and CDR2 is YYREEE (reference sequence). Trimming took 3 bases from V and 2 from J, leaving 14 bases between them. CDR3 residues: CASSSPVTGNYGYTF. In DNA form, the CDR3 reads TGTGCCAGCAGCTCCCCCGTTACAGGGAACTATGGCTACACCTTC.

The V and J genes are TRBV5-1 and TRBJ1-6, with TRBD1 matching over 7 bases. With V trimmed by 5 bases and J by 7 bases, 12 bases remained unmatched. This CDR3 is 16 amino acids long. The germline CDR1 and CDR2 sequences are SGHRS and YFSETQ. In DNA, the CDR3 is TGCGCCAGCAGGGTAGGGGGCGCGGGTTTGAATTCACCCCTCCACTTT. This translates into CASRVGGAGLNSPLHF.